Below, one T cell receptor (beta chain) is given with its context. The antigen remains unidentified. The sample is drawn from a study of T-cell reconstitution after alpha-beta-depleted transplantation in children. Study results and caveats: It was reported that alpha-beta T cells came from several hundred expanded graft clones (about two months after transplant). The high TCRbeta diversity at day 60 in some patients came from surviving recipient T cells and thymic progenitors. Once a year had passed after transplant, T-cell counts and diversity came mostly from newly produced T cells.

This CDR3 has 13 amino acids. Germline lookup yields CDR1 SGHRS and CDR2 YFSETQ. Deletions cut 2 bases from V and 0 bases from J, with 5 bases between. Construction of the TCRbeta library involved unique molecular identifiers. TCRdb reprocessed the PCR reads via MiXCR and lists one record per CDR3 protein. Here the sample spans approximately 79,000 distinct CDR3 sequences, around 18% being singletons. This sequence originates from a male patient aged 2 to 9 who had a stem cell transplant for acute lymphoblastic leukemia, so the T cells may come from the graft donor. The chain employs TRBV5-1 and TRBJ1-1, with no clear D. The material was PBMCs, mostly from graft donor cells, obtained 360 days after TCRalphabeta/CD19-depleted stem cell transplant. CDR3 loop: CASSLYMNTEAFF. The CDR3 region has the DNA TGCGCCAGCAGCTTATACATGAACACTGAAGCTTTCTTT.